Here is one TCR beta chain with its context. This sample was taken from a study of blood T cell repertoires in COVID-19. Data came from immunoSEQ multiplex PCR; TCRdb stores just in-frame clones and leaves some out. The table lists hundreds of thousands of clones, roughly 87% of them singletons, with 2% to 2.5% in the top ten. The CDR3 runs to 13 residues. The germline gives CDR1 PRHDT, CDR2 FYEKMQ (reference sequence). Trimming cost V 5 bases and J 7 bases, with 12 bases left between them. The sequencing sample was made of peripheral blood. The clonotype comes from a woman aged 45-65 years who had recovered from COVID-19. The chain combines TRBV13 with TRBJ1-5, with D perhaps TRBD1 (5 bases). CDR3 amino acids: CASSQGVGQPQHF. As DNA, the CDR3 is TGTGCCAGCAGCCAAGGGGTAGGCCAGCCCCAGCATTTT. Using reference TRBV13 and TRBJ1-5 for the parts outside the CDR3, the full variable domain is AAGVIQSPRHLIKEKRETATLKCYPIPRHDTVYWYQQGPGQDPQFLISFYEKMQSDKGSIPDRFSAQQFSDYHSELNMSSLELGDSALYFCASSQGVGQPQHFGDGTRLSIL.